The source of this T cell receptor (beta chain) is a study of OX40 agonist ivuxolimab in advanced cancers. At the level of the whole study: Ivuxolimab was a fully human IgG2 agonistic monoclonal antibody targeting the costimulatory receptor OX40 (CD134). Intravenous ivuxolimab was administered to patients every 2 weeks at six dose levels: 0.01, 0.1, 0.3, 1.5, 3 and 10 mg/kg. Of the 50 to 55 dose-escalation patients, hepatocellular carcinoma was present in about 20, melanoma in approximately 15, renal cell carcinoma in 9 and head and neck cancer in 9. A male proportion of 70% to 90% and a mean age of approximately 61 years, ranging from 23 to 79, were recorded for the dose-escalation cohort. Prior anti-PD-1, anti-PD-L1 or anti-CTLA-4 therapy was permitted, and approximately 40% of dose-escalation patients had received checkpoint inhibitors. Three dose-escalation patients achieved partial responses, one with hepatocellular carcinoma and two with cutaneous melanoma. Peripheral TCRbeta sequencing aimed to test whether ivuxolimab altered TCR sequence diversity and caused clonal T-cell expansion. The monotherapy dose-escalation portion (N of about 50 patients) of the phase I ivuxolimab trial is reported in the paper.

Overall study results and their limits: Antigen specificity was not determined for the clonally expanded peripheral T cells. Low levels of normalized T-cell clonal expansion were also shown by some nonresponding patients. In partial responders in the 0.1-3.0 mg/kg groups, normalized peripheral clonal expansion was found to be among the lowest, especially among CD8+ T cells. At doses of 0.1 to 3.0 mg/kg, clonal expansion of both CD4+ and CD8+ T cells in blood was seen between baseline and week 6. After ivuxolimab, CD8+ T cells had more expanded clones than CD4+ T cells on average.

This clone is a singleton in its sample. Its recognized antigen is unknown. No much larger clone is present one base from it, and per-base qualities are unavailable. CDR1 and CDR2, looked up from the germline V gene (reference sequence), are LNHDA and SQIVND. Reading from cysteine to phenylalanine, the CDR3 counts 11 amino acids. The DNA shown is the 33-base CDR3, in frame from base 1. Relative to germline, V is 8 bases shorter and J is 8 bases shorter, with 12 bases between their ends. Genomic DNA was extracted from sorted cells for sequencing of the TCRbeta CDR3 region. The immunoSEQ Assay was used to sequence the TCRbeta CDR3 regions. Entries here come from immuneACCESS through TCRdb and include only in-frame sequences with V and J called. Some clones fail to appear in such tables; in the studies checked, an unresolved V gene covers under half of the shortfall, and the cause of the remainder is unknown. This sample is represented by 55,000 to 85,000 clones; approximately 87% of them were singletons. About 0.68% of the sample lies in the top ten.

The trial excluded patients who had a history of autoimmune disease or were on systemic immunosuppression. Peripheral blood for TCR sequencing was collected from all dose cohorts at baseline, on cycle 4 day 1, and on cycle 7 day 1. Samples came from an open-label, multicenter, first-in-human phase I dose-escalation trial of ivuxolimab. Adults with locally advanced or metastatic melanoma, renal cell, hepatocellular, or head and neck squamous cell carcinoma were enrolled in the trial. Before TCR sequencing, CD4+ T cells and CD8+ T cells from peripheral blood were sorted into separate populations. This sequence uses TRBV19 and TRBJ1-1; the D gene is not confidently resolved. This clonotype originated in an adult with an advanced solid tumor such as melanoma, head and neck, liver or kidney cancer. The source material was CD4+ or CD8+ T cells sorted from blood, sampled in a trial of the OX40 agonist ivuxolimab. The DNA reads TGTGCCAGTCGGGCAGCCAACGAAGCTTTCTTT. Its protein is CASRAANEAFF.